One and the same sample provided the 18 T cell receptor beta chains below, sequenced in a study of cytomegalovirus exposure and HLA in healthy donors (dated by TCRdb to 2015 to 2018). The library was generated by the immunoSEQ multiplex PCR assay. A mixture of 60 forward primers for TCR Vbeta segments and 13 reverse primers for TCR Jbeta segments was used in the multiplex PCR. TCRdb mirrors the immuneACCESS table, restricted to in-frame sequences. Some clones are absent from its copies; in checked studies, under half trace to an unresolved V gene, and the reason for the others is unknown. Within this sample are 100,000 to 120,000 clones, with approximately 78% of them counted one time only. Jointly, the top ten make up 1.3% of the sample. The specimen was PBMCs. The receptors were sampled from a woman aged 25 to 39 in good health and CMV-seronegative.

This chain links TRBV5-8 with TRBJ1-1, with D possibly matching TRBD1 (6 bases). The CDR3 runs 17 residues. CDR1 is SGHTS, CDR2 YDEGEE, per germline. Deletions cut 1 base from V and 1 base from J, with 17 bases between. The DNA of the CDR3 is TGTGCCAGCAGCTTGCGTTTCGTAGGCAGGGGGAACACTGAAGCTTTCTTT. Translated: CASSLRFVGRGNTEAFF. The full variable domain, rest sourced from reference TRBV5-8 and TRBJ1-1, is EAGVTQSPTHLIKTRGQQATLRCSPISGHTSVYWYQQALGLGLQFLLWYDEGEERNRGNFPPRFSGRQFPNYSSELNVNALELEDSALYLCASSLRFVGRGNTEAFFGQGTRLTVV.

The DNA for the CDR3 is TGTGCCAGCAGCTTTAGTACCTCAACTGAAGCTTTCTTT. It specifies CASSFSTSTEAFF. This chain links TRBV7-3 with TRBJ1-1; D is uncertain. V was pared by 3 bases and J by 5 bases, with 10 bases between. There are 13 residues in the CDR3. CDR1 is SGHTA and CDR2 is FQGTGA in the germline V gene.

The CDR3 loop is CSVGVGRGHTEAFF. The CDR3 region has the DNA TGCAGCGTTGGGGTAGGAAGGGGTCACACTGAAGCTTTCTTT. The chain employs TRBV29-1 and TRBJ1-1, with D maybe TRBD1 (5 bases). This CDR3 is built from 14 residues. Per germline, CDR1 SQVTM and CDR2 ANQGSEA. Trimming left V 4 bases short and J 3 bases short, with 15 bases between. Looking up the rest from reference TRBV29-1 and TRBJ1-1 gives the full variable domain: SAVISQKPSRDICQRGTSLTIQCQVDSQVTMMFWYRQQPGQSLTLIATANQGSEATYESGFVIDKFPISRPNLTFSTLTVSNMSPEDSSIYLCSVGVGRGHTEAFFGQGTRLTVV.

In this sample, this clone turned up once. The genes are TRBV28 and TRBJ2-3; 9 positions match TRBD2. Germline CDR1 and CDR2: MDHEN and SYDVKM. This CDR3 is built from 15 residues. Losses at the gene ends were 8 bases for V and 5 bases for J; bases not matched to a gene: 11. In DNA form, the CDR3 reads TGTGCCAGCTCACGCATTAGCGGGAGTATAGATACGCAGTATTTT. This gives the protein CASSRISGSIDTQYF.

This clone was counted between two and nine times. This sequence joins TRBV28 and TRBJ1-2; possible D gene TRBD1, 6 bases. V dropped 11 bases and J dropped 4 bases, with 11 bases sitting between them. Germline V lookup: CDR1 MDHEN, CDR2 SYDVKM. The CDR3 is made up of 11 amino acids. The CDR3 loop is CAGGGSYGYTF. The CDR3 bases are TGTGCCGGGGGGGGCAGCTATGGCTACACCTTC.

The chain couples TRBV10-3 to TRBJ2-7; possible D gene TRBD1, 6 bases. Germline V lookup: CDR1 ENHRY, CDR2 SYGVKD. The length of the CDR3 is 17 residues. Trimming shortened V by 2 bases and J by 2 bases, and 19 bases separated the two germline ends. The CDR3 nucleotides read TGTGCCATCAGTGAGCGGCTTACAGGGAATACGGCCTACGAGCAGTACTTC. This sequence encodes CAISERLTGNTAYEQYF.

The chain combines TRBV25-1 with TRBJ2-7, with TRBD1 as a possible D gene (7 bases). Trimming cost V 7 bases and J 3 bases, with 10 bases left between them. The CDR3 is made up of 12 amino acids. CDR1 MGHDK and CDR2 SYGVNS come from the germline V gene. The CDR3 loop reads CASTGGIYEQYF. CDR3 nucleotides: TGTGCCAGCACAGGGGGGATCTACGAGCAGTACTTC.

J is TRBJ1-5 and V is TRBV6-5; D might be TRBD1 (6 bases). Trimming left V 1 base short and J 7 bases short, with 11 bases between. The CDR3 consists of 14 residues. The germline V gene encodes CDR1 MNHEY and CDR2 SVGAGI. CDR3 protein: CASSYLGAGQPQHF. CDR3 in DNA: TGTGCCAGCAGTTACTTGGGGGCAGGCCAGCCCCAGCATTTT.

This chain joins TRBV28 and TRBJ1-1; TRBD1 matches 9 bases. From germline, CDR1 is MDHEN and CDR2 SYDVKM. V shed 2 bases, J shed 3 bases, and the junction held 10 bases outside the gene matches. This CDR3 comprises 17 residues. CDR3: CASSLAGQGSWYTEAFF. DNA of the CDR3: TGTGCCAGCAGTTTAGCGGGACAGGGAAGTTGGTACACTGAAGCTTTCTTT.

The DNA of the CDR3 is TGTGCCAGCAGCGTAGGGGCAGGGCAGGCCCAGTACTTC. Protein sequence: CASSVGAGQAQYF. V and J are TRBV9 and TRBJ2-5, with D possibly matching TRBD1 (5 bases). Germline lookup yields CDR1 SGDLS and CDR2 YYNGEE. Between the trimmed V and J ends, which lost 0 bases and 9 bases, there was a span of 12 bases. The CDR3 consists of 13 residues.

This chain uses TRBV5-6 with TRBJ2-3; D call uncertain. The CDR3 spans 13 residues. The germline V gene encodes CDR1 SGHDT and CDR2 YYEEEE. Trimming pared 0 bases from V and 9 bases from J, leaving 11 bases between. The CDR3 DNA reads TGTGCCAGCAGCTTGGGAGTGGGCAGAACGCAGTATTTT. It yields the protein CASSLGVGRTQYF.

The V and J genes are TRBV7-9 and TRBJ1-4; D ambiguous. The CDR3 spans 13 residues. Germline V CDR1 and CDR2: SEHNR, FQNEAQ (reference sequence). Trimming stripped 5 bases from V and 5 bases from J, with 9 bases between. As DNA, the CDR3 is TGTGCCAGCAGCACTCAGGTCAATGAAAAACTGTTTTTT. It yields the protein CASSTQVNEKLFF.

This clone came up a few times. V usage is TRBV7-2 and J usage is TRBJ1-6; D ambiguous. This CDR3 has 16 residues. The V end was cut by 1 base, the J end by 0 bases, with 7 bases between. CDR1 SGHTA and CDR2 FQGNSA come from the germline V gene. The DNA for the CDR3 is TGTGCCAGCAGCTTAGTCGGGAGCTCCTATAATTCACCCCTCCACTTT. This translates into CASSLVGSSYNSPLHF. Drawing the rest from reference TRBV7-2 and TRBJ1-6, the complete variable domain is GAGVSQSPSNKVTEKGKDVELRCDPISGHTALYWYRQSLGQGLEFLIYFQGNSAPDKSGLPSDRFSAERTGGSVSTLTIQRTQQEDSAVYLCASSLVGSSYNSPLHFGNGTRLTVT.

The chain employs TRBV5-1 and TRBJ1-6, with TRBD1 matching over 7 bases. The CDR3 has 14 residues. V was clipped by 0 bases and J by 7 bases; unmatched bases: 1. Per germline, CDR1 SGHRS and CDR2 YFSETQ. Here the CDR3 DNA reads TGCGCCAGCAGCTTGGGACAGGGAAATTCACCCCTCCACTTT. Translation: CASSLGQGNSPLHF.

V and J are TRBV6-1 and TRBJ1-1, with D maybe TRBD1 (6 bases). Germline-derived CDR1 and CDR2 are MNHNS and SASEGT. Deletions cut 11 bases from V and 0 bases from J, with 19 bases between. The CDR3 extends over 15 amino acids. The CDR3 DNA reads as TGTGCCCTCCAAGGGGGGGCGCTTATGAACACTGAAGCTTTCTTT. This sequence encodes CALQGGALMNTEAFF.

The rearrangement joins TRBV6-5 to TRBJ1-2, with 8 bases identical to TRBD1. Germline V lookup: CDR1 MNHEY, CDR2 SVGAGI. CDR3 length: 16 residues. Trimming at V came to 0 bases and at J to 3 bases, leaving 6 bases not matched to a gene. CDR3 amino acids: CASSYSTGETYYGYTF. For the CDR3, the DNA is TGTGCCAGCAGTTACTCGACAGGGGAGACGTACTATGGCTACACCTTC.

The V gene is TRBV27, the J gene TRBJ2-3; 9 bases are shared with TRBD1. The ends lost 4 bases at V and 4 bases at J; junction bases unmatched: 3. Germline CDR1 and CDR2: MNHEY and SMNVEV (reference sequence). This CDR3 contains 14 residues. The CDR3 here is CASSSRQGADTQYF. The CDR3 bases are TGTGCCAGCAGTTCCCGACAGGGGGCAGATACGCAGTATTTT.

CDR3 coding DNA: TGTGCCAGCAGCCATGGAGGAGATACGCAGTATTTT. It specifies CASSHGGDTQYF. This chain connects TRBV7-3 to TRBJ2-3; D is perhaps TRBD2 (5 bases). Per the germline V gene, CDR1 is SGHTA and CDR2 is FQGTGA. The CDR3 spans 12 residues. V lost 5 bases and J 5 bases, leaving 8 bases between the germline ends.